Described below is a single T cell receptor beta chain sequence and its context. These data belong to a study of technical replicates of blood from a handful of donors. Repertoires were generated with immunoSEQ multiplex PCR, while TCRdb's copy carries only in-frame clones and drops some. The sample yields approximately 92,000 clones, roughly 95% seen once. Trimming took off 6 bases at V and 6 bases at J, with 12 bases between the two ends. The CDR3 is made up of 12 amino acids. Germline V lookup: CDR1 SQVTM, CDR2 ANQGSEA. The sequenced sample was T cells isolated from PBMCs. The gene calls are TRBV29-1 and TRBJ1-5; a possible D gene is TRBD1 (5 bases). The TCR was taken from a human donor in good health. The CDR3 protein is CSVAEGIQPQHF. Here the CDR3 DNA reads TGCAGCGTCGCGGAGGGGATTCAGCCCCAGCATTTT.